This T cell receptor (beta chain) was sequenced during a study of blood T cell repertoires in COVID-19. Here immunoSEQ multiplex PCR was the method, and the copy in TCRdb shows in-frame clones only, minus some. The table has 200,000 to 250,000 clones, around 90% seen once. The sample holds one count of this clone. The CDR3 totals 16 residues. CDR1 and CDR2 from the germline V gene are SGHDN and FVKESK. J lost 5 bases, V lost 0 bases, and 4 bases had no gene match. The sequenced sample consisted of peripheral blood. The receptor was derived from a man aged 60 to 75 who had recovered from COVID-19. The chain carries TRBV14 and TRBJ2-3, with 11 bases matching TRBD1. The CDR3: CASSQDRTGGGDTQYF. The CDR3 bases are TGTGCCAGCAGCCAAGATAGGACAGGGGGCGGAGATACGCAGTATTTT.